The T cell receptor beta chain described here comes from a study of T cells in localized non-small cell lung cancer. Clones were sequenced by immunoSEQ multiplex PCR, and TCRdb holds only the in-frame ones, with some missing. The table includes under 40,000 clones, around 79% detected once. CDR1 and CDR2 (germline): SGHNT, YYREEE (reference sequence). The V and J ends lost 0 bases and 6 bases, in that order; junction bases with no gene match: 5. The CDR3 consists of 14 residues. The V gene is TRBV5-4, the J gene TRBJ1-2, with 7 bases that match TRBD1. The sequence came from a male donor older than 55 with stage III squamous cell lung carcinoma. Source: peripheral blood, taken before any cancer treatment. The CDR3: CASSLDEGANGYTF. The CDR3 DNA sequence: TGTGCCAGCAGCTTGGATGAGGGGGCGAATGGCTACACCTTC.